The 3 T cell receptor beta chains given below trace back to one sample, sequenced in a study of PD-1 blockade in classical Hodgkin lymphoma. Measured with immunoSEQ multiplex PCR; TCRdb has only the in-frame clones, and not every one. Here the sample spans roughly 40,000 clones, 60% to 75% being singletons. Exposure to brentuximab vedotin varied, and each patient had relapsed following autologous stem cell transplantation. Source: peripheral blood mononuclear cells (PBMCs), taken at baseline. Source of these receptors: a human donor with classical Hodgkin lymphoma.

This clone came up once. The chain joins TRBV6-1 to TRBJ1-1; D is unclear. The length of the CDR3 is 14 residues. V shed 1 base and J shed 4 bases, with 10 bases lying between them. Germline V CDR1 and CDR2: MNHNS, SASEGT. The CDR3: CASSEGAEGTEAFF. The CDR3 DNA sequence: TGTGCCAGCAGTGAAGGGGCGGAGGGCACTGAAGCTTTCTTT.

V gene TRBV27 combines with J gene TRBJ1-2; TRBD1 aligns across 7 bases. Looked up from germline, CDR1 is MNHEY and CDR2 is SMNVEV (reference sequence). Unmatched junction bases numbered 8, after V lost 4 bases and J lost 3 bases. This CDR3 has 15 residues. Here the CDR3 reads CASSSQPGQYYGYTF. The CDR3 region has the DNA TGTGCCAGCAGTTCCCAGCCGGGACAGTACTATGGCTACACCTTC.

This clone is a singleton in its sample. The chain is built from TRBV7-9 and TRBJ2-7, with 9 bases fitting TRBD1. The CDR3 runs to 13 residues. Germline CDR1 reads SEHNR; CDR2 reads FQNEAQ (reference sequence). The junction had 5 bases not matched to a gene; V was cut back by 5 bases and J by 6 bases. Written as DNA, the CDR3 is TGTGCCAGCAGCACCGGACAGGGGAGCGAGCAGTACTTC. Amino acid sequence: CASSTGQGSEQYF.